This TCR beta chain is drawn from a study of blood T cell repertoires in COVID-19. Background on the study: Researchers got acute and convalescent COVID-19 samples from the United States, Italy and Spain. PBMCs, B-cell-depleted T cells, or T cells provided the cDNA or gDNA that made up the material.

Libraries were prepared by immunoSEQ multiplex PCR; TCRdb keeps only in-frame clonotypes and omits some of them. Among some 350,000 clones listed, roughly 89% were seen once. V lost 4 bases, J lost 2 bases, and 7 bases stayed unmatched. Germline values: CDR1 MNHNS, CDR2 SASEGT. The CDR3 consists of 16 residues. Sample: peripheral blood. The genes are TRBV6-1 and TRBJ2-2; TRBD2 agrees at 7 bases. This clonotype was sampled from a young woman who had recovered from COVID-19. The CDR3 protein is CASSVLAEPNTGELFF. Written as DNA, the CDR3 is TGTGCCAGCAGTGTTCTAGCGGAGCCAAACACCGGGGAGCTGTTTTTT.